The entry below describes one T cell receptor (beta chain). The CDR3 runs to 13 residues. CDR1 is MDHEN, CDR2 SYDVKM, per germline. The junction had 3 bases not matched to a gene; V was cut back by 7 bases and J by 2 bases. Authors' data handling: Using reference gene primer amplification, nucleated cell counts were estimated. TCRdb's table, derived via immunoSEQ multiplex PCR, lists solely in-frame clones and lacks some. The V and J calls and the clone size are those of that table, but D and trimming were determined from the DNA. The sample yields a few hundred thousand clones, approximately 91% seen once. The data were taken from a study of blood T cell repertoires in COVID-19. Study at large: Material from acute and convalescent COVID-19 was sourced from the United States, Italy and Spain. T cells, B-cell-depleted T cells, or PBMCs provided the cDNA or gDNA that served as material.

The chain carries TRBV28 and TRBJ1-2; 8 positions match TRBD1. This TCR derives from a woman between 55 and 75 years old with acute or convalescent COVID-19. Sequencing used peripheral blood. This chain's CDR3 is CASTGDRNYGYTF. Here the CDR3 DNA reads TGTGCCAGCACCGGGGACAGGAACTATGGCTACACCTTC.